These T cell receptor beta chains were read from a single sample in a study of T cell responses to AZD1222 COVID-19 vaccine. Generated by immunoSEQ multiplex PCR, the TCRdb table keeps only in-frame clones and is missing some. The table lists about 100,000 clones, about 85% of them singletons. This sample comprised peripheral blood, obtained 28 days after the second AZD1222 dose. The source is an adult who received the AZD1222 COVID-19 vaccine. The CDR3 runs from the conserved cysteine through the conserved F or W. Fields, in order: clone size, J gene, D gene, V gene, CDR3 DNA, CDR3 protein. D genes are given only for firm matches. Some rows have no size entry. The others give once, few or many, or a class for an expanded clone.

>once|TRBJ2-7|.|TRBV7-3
TGTGCCAGCAGCTTAGGGGCAGCAACCTACGAGCAGTACTTC
CASSLGAATYEQYF
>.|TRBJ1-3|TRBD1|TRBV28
TGTGCCAGCAGTCCCCCGGGAGGGGGCCTAAACACCATATATTTT
CASSPPGGGLNTIYF
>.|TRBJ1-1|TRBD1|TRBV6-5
TGTGCCAGCAGACAGGGGAAGAACACTGAAGCTTTCTTT
CASRQGKNTEAFF
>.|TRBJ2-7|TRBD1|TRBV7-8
TGTGCCAGCAGCTTGTGGACAGGGGGGGACGAGCAGTACTTC
CASSLWTGGDEQYF
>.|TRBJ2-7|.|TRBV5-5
TGTGTCAGCAGCTTTTCTCCGTCCTCAACCTACGAGCAGTACTTC
CVSSFSPSSTYEQYF
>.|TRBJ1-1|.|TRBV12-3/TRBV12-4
TGTGCCAGCAGGGGGGAACAGAACACTGAAGCTTTCTTT
CASRGEQNTEAFF
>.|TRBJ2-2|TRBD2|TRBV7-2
TGTGCCAGCAGCCCCAAGGTTCGCGGGGGAGGTGCCGGGGAGCTGTTTTTT
CASSPKVRGGGAGELFF
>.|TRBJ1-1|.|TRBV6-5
TGTGCCAGCAGTTACTCGCGGACAGTGAACACTGAAGCTTTCTTT
CASSYSRTVNTEAFF
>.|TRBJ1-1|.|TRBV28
TGTGCCAGCAGTGGACCTATACCCAACACTGAAGCTTTCTTT
CASSGPIPNTEAFF
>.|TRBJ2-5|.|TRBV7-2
TGTGCCAGCAGCTCCGGCCCAAGGCAAGAGACCCAGTACTTC
CASSSGPRQETQYF
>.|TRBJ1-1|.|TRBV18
TGTGCCAGCTCACCCATGGGACCCTCAACCACTGAAGCTTTCTTT
CASSPMGPSTTEAFF
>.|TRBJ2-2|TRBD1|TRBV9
TGTGCCAGCAGCGTGACTACAGGGGGCTCCGGGGAGCTGTTTTTT
CASSVTTGGSGELFF
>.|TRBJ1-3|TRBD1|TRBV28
TGTGCCAGCAGGATCCAGGGGGACACCATATATTTT
CASRIQGDTIYF
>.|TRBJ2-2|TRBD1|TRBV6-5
TGTGCCAGCAGTTACCTCGGGACAGACACCGGGGAGCTGTTTTTT
CASSYLGTDTGELFF
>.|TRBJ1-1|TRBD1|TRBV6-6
TGTGCCAGCAGGGGGACAGGGAGGAAAGCTTTCTTT
CASRGTGRKAFF
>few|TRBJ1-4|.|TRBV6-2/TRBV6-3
TGTGCCAGCAGTTACTCCGGGCCTTCAACTAATGAAAAACTGTTTTTT
CASSYSGPSTNEKLFF
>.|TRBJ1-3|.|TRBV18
TGTGCCAGCTCAGTCACAGACTCTGGAAACACCATATATTTT
CASSVTDSGNTIYF
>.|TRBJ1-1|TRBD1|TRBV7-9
TGTGCCAGCAGCTCCGGGGACAGGGAAGCTTTCTTT
CASSSGDREAFF
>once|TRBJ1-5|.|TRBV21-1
TGTGCCAGCAGCAAAGATTCGACAGGGAGCAATCAGCCCCAGCATTTT
CASSKDSTGSNQPQHF
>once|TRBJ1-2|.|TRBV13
TGTGCCAGCAGCTTAAGAGGGGAACATGGCTACACCTTC
CASSLRGEHGYTF
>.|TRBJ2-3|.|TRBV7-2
TGTGCCAGCAGAAAAGGAGGGAAGGGAACTGCCCCAGATACGCAGTATTTT
CASRKGGKGTAPDTQYF
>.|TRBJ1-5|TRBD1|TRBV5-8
TGTGCCAGCAGCGCCCGGACAGGGAGATACAATCAGCCCCAGCATTTT
CASSARTGRYNQPQHF
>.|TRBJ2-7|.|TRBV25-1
TGTGCCAGCACCGGTGCCGGGGCGGGGGAGCAGTACTTC
CASTGAGAGEQYF
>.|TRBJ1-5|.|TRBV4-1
TGCGCCAGCAGCCTGCAGACAGGAAATAGCAATCAGCCCCAGCATTTT
CASSLQTGNSNQPQHF
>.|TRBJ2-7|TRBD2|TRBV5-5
TGTGCCAGCAGTACTAGCGGGGGCCCAAGCTCCTACGAGCAGTACTTC
CASSTSGGPSSYEQYF
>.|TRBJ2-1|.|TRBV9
TGTGCCAGCACCCAGGGGGGGACGATAGATGAGCAGTTCTTC
CASTQGGTIDEQFF
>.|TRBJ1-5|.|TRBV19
TGTGCCAGTAGTATACAGGCCTTCAATCAGCCCCAGCATTTT
CASSIQAFNQPQHF
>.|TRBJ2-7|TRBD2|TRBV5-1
TGCGCCAGCAGCCGACTTACTAGCGGGGTTGCCTACGAGCAGTACTTC
CASSRLTSGVAYEQYF
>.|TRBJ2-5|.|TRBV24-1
TGTGCCACCAGTGACCCCCCTGGGGAGACCCAGTACTTC
CATSDPPGETQYF
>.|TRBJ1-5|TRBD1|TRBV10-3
TGTGCCATCACCCCACTGGTACAGGGGGCTATTCAGCCCCAGCATTTT
CAITPLVQGAIQPQHF
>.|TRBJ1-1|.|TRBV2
TGTGCCAGCAGTGCTTCAGGGGCGAGGGCCCGAGAAGCTTTCTTT
CASSASGARAREAFF
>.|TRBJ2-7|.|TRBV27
TGTGCCAGCAGCCGGGACGGGACCGCCTCCTACGAGCAGTACTTC
CASSRDGTASYEQYF
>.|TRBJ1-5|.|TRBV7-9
TGTGCCAGCAGCCAACAGGGATTGAGTCAGCCCCAGCATTTT
CASSQQGLSQPQHF
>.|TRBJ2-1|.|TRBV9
TGTGCCAGCAGCGTTGGGGCGGGGCAGTCCTACAATGAGCAGTTCTTC
CASSVGAGQSYNEQFF
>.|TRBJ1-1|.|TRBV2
TGTGCCAGCAGCACCTATTCAGCTGAAGCTTTCTTT
CASSTYSAEAFF
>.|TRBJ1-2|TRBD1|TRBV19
TGTGCCAGTAGTATGGCGGGACAGGGTTATGGCTACACCTTC
CASSMAGQGYGYTF
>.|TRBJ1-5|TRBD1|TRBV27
TGTGCCAGCAGCAGACAGGGAAGCAATCAGCCCCAGCATTTT
CASSRQGSNQPQHF
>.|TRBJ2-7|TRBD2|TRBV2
TGTGCCAGAACTAGCGGGAGCCTCCCCTACGAGCAGTACTTC
CARTSGSLPYEQYF
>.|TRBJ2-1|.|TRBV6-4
TGTGCCAGCAGTGTTCTAGCGAGCTACAATGAGCAGTTCTTC
CASSVLASYNEQFF
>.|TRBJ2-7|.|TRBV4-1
TGCGCCAGCAGCCAAGACAGGGGACCCTACGAGCAGTACTTC
CASSQDRGPYEQYF
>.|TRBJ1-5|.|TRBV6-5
TGTGCCAGCAGTCGGGGGCTGAATCAGCCCCAGCATTTT
CASSRGLNQPQHF
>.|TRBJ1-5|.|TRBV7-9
TGTGCCAGCAGCTTAGAGGGGCGACCAAATCAGCCCCAGCATTTT
CASSLEGRPNQPQHF
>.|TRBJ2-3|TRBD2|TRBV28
TGTGCCAGCAGTGCCCTCCTGGCTAGCGGGGCTACAGATACGCAGTATTTT
CASSALLASGATDTQYF
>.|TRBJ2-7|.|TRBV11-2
TGTGCCATCCCCCCAGGGCACGCGGAGCAGTACTTC
CAIPPGHAEQYF
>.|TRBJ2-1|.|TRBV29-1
TGCAGCGTTGGTGGGCTAACAGGGCGCAGGCACAATGAGCAGTTCTTC
CSVGGLTGRRHNEQFF